The T cell receptor (beta chain) described here comes from a study of blood T cell repertoires in COVID-19. Study in general: COVID-19 samples collected from the United States, Italy and Spain covered acute and convalescent phases. Sources were T cells, B-cell-depleted T cells, or PBMCs; the material itself was cDNA or gDNA.

CDR3 size: 13 residues. V gave up 4 bases and J gave up 7 bases; unmatched junction bases: 5. Germline-derived CDR1 and CDR2 are SGHDT and YYEEEE. Per the original data handling: From reference gene primer amplification, estimates of nucleated cell counts were derived. Some clones are missing from TCRdb's copy, which holds only in-frame ones; the method was immunoSEQ multiplex PCR. For V, J and clone size, that table is used; D and trimming come from the DNA. The table includes approximately 70,000 clones, around 86% detected once. The chain joins TRBV5-6 to TRBJ2-1; TRBD2 aligns across 7 bases. The clonotype was recovered from a man in his fifties with active COVID-19. The sequenced sample consisted of peripheral blood. CDR3 bases: TGTGCCAGCAGCGCGGGAGTCACGAATGAGCAGTTCTTC. Translation: CASSAGVTNEQFF. The complete variable domain, with remaining parts taken from reference TRBV5-6 and TRBJ2-1, reads DAGVTQSPTHLIKTRGQQVTLRCSPKSGHDTVSWYQQALGQGPQFIFQYYEEEERQRGNFPDRFSGHQFPNYSSELNVNALLLGDSALYLCASSAGVTNEQFFGPGTRLTVL.